The 13 T cell receptor beta chains below come from one sample, sequenced in a study of cytomegalovirus exposure and HLA in healthy donors. Primers included in the PCR were 60 Vbeta and 13 Jbeta primers. Profiled with immunoSEQ multiplex PCR; TCRdb holds only in-frame clones, not every one. The sample holds 100,000 to 150,000 clones; around 80% are singletons and the top ten take over 1.2%. The sample was PBMCs. The origin of the receptors is a female donor in good health and CMV-seronegative.

This chain links TRBV5-1 with TRBJ1-1; D is unresolved. The CDR3 totals 15 residues. V lost 6 bases and J 2 bases, leaving 17 bases between the germline ends. Germline assignment: CDR1 SGHRS and CDR2 YFSETQ. CDR3 DNA sequence: TGCGCCAGCACCTCCCCTGTGAGGAGAAACACTGAAGCTTTCTTT. Translation gives CASTSPVRRNTEAFF.

The genes are TRBV27 and TRBJ2-5; 10 bases line up with TRBD1. Trimming removed 8 bases from V and 7 bases from J; junction bases left unmatched: 7. The length of the CDR3 is 13 residues. Germline V gives CDR1 MNHEY, CDR2 SMNVEV (reference sequence). The CDR3 spells CASSRDRGGTQYF. For the CDR3, the DNA is TGTGCCAGCTCGCGGGACAGGGGAGGGACCCAGTACTTC.

In its sample, this clone was seen a few times. The chain employs TRBV14 and TRBJ2-3; D may be TRBD2 (5 bases). Germline assignment: CDR1 SGHDN and CDR2 FVKESK. V was trimmed by 2 bases and J by 6 bases, leaving 9 bases between them. The CDR3 spans 13 residues. The DNA of the CDR3 is TGTGCCAGCAGCCAAAACACTAGGGATACGCAGTATTTT. This sequence encodes CASSQNTRDTQYF. Variable domain in full (rest from reference TRBV14 and TRBJ2-3): EAGVTQFPSHSVIEKGQTVTLRCDPISGHDNLYWYRRVMGKEIKFLLHFVKESKQDESGMPNNRFLAERTGGTYSTLKVQPAELEDSGVYFCASSQNTRDTQYFGPGTRLTVL.

This clone occurred a few times. The chain recombines TRBV28 with TRBJ1-2; the D is unclear. The CDR3 consists of 14 residues. Germline V gene lookup returns CDR1 MDHEN and CDR2 SYDVKM. V shed 6 bases and J shed 3 bases, with 14 bases lying between them. CDR3 coding DNA: TGTGCCAGCAGGGCGGGCAGGAACTACTATGGCTACACCTTC. As protein: CASRAGRNYYGYTF.

This clone was observed a few times. V is TRBV15 and J is TRBJ1-2; D is uncertain. Germline V gives CDR1 LNHNV, CDR2 YYDKDF (reference sequence). Trimming stripped 6 bases from V and 4 bases from J, with 12 bases between. This CDR3 region has 13 residues. DNA for the CDR3: TGTGCCACCAGTCGCATGGAGTTCTATGGCTACACCTTC. It specifies CATSRMEFYGYTF.

J is TRBJ1-3 and V is TRBV10-3; D remains ambiguous. The germline gives CDR1 ENHRY, CDR2 SYGVKD. The CDR3 spans 12 residues. V was shortened by 6 bases and J by 4 bases, with 7 bases between the two germline ends. The DNA of the CDR3 is TGTGCCATCAGCCTCGGGGGAAACACCATATATTTT. This gives the protein CAISLGGNTIYF.

The chain uses TRBV6-1 and TRBJ1-5, with 7 bases identical to TRBD1. V shed 6 bases and J 0 bases; nucleotides not matched to a gene: 2. Germline CDR1 MNHNS, CDR2 SASEGT. This CDR3 spans 14 amino acids. The CDR3 nucleotides are TGTGCCAGCAGACAGGGGAATAGCAATCAGCCCCAGCATTTT. Protein product: CASRQGNSNQPQHF.

The V and J genes are TRBV2 and TRBJ1-4, with 7 bases that match TRBD1. Germline loops: CDR1 SNHLY, CDR2 FYNNEI. The V and J ends lost 5 bases and 5 bases, in that order; junction bases with no gene match: 11. The CDR3 is 16 residues long. The CDR3: CASSLSGQARNEKLFF. In DNA, the CDR3 is TGTGCCAGCAGTTTAAGCGGACAGGCACGGAATGAAAAACTGTTTTTT. The full variable domain, its missing parts supplied by reference TRBV2 and TRBJ1-4, is EPEVTQTPSHQVTQMGQEVILRCVPISNHLYFYWYRQILGQKVEFLVSFYNNEISEKSEIFDDQFSVERPDGSNFTLKIRSTKLEDSAMYFCASSLSGQARNEKLFFGSGTQLSVL.

The rearrangement links TRBV15 to TRBJ1-3, with TRBD1 identical over 11 bases. The germline gives CDR1 LNHNV, CDR2 YYDKDF (reference sequence). Unmatched junction bases numbered 6, after V lost 1 base and J lost 1 base. The CDR3 extends over 18 amino acids. The CDR3, as DNA: TGTGCCACCAGCAGAGCCGGGACAGGGGGTTTTTCTGGAAACACCATATATTTT. Residues: CATSRAGTGGFSGNTIYF. The whole variable domain, remainder taken from reference TRBV15 and TRBJ1-3, is DAMVIQNPRYQVTQFGKPVTLSCSQTLNHNVMYWYQQKSSQAPKLLFHYYDKDFNNEADTPDNFQSRRPNTSFCFLDIRSPGLGDTAMYLCATSRAGTGGFSGNTIYFGEGSWLTVV.

The chain carries TRBV6-1 and TRBJ1-2, with TRBD1 matching over 7 bases. The ends lost 5 bases at V and 4 bases at J; junction bases unmatched: 10. The CDR3 is 15 amino acids. Per germline, CDR1 MNHNS and CDR2 SASEGT. CDR3 region: CASSSRGEIGYGYTF. The CDR3 DNA follows: TGTGCCAGCAGTTCCAGGGGGGAGATTGGCTATGGCTACACCTTC.

The V gene is TRBV28, the J gene TRBJ1-5; unclear D gene. The CDR3 consists of 14 residues. CDR1 and CDR2 (germline): MDHEN, SYDVKM. V dropped 1 base and J dropped 0 bases, with 4 bases sitting between them. This CDR3 is CASSLLYSNQPQHF. The CDR3 bases are TGTGCCAGCAGTTTATTATATAGCAATCAGCCCCAGCATTTT.

V gene TRBV5-8 combines with J gene TRBJ1-2; D is uncertain. CDR1 and CDR2 from the germline V gene are SGHTS and YDEGEE. The CDR3 runs 11 residues. V lost 4 bases, J lost 4 bases, and 5 bases lay in between. The CDR3 DNA reads TGTGCCAGCAGCCCATCCTATGGCTACACCTTC. Translating it yields CASSPSYGYTF.

This clone has just a few counts. The chain joins TRBV18 to TRBJ2-4; 7 bases align to TRBD2. Germline lookup yields CDR1 KGHSH and CDR2 LQKENI. The CDR3 totals 15 residues. V was pared by 3 bases and J by 8 bases, with 10 bases of the junction left unmatched. CDR3 DNA: TGTGCCAGCTCACCGTTAGCGGGCATGGGGGACATTCAGTACTTC. Protein: CASSPLAGMGDIQYF.